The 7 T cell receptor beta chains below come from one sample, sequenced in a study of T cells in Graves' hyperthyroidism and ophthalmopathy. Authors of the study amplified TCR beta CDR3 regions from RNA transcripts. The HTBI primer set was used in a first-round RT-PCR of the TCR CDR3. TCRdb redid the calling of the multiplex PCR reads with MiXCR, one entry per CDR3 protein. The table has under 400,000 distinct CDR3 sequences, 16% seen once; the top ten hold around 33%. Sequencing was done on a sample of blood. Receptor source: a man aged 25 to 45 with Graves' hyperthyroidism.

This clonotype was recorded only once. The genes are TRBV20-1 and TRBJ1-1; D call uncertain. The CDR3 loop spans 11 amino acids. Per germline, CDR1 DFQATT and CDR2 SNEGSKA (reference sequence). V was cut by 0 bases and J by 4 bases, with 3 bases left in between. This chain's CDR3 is CSARDTTEAFF. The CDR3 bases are TGCAGTGCTAGAGATACCACTGAAGCTTTCTTT.

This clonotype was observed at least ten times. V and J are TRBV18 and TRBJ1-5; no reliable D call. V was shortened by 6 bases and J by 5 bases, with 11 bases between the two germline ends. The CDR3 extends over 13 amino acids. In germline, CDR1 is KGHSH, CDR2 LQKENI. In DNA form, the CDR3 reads TGTGCCAGCTCCAAAGGGCAAGATCAGCCCCAGCATTTT. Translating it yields CASSKGQDQPQHF.

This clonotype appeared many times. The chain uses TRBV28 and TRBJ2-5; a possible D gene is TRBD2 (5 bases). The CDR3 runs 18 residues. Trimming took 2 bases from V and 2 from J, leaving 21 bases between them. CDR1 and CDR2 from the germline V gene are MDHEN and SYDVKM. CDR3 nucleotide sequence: TGTGCCAGCAGTTTAGCCCTAAGAGGGTTTGGAGAGCAAGAGACCCAGTACTTC. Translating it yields CASSLALRGFGEQETQYF.

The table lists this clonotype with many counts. CDR3 residues: CASSLNSGANVLTF. The CDR3 DNA follows: TGTGCCAGCAGTTTAAACTCTGGGGCCAACGTCCTGACTTTC. The chain uses TRBV27 and TRBJ2-6; no firm D call. Germline V gene sequence: CDR1 MNHEY, CDR2 SMNVEV (reference sequence). The V and J ends lost 2 bases and 0 bases respectively, with 2 bases between them. The CDR3 loop spans 14 amino acids.

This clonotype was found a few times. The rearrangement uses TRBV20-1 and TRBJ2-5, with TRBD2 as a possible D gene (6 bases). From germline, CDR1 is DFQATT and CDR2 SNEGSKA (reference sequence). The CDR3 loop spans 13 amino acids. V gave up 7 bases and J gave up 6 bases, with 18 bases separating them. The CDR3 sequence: CSGEGTQTQTQYF. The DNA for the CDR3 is TGCAGTGGAGAAGGGACTCAGACTCAGACCCAGTACTTC.

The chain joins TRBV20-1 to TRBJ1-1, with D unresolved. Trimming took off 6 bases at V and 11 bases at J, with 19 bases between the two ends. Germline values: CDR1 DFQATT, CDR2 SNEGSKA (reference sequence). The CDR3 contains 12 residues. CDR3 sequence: CSAGLGFDSAFF. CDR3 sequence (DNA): TGCAGTGCGGGGTTAGGTTTCGACTCGGCTTTCTTT.

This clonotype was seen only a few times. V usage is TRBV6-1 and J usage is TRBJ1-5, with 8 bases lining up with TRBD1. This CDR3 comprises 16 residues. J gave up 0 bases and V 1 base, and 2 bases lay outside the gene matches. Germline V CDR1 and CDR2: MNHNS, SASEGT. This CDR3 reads CASSEGDRYSNQPQHF. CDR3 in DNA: TGTGCCAGCAGTGAAGGGGACAGGTATAGCAATCAGCCCCAGCATTTT.